The clone carrying this TCR beta chain turned up a few times. This record belongs to a study of T cells in Graves' hyperthyroidism and ophthalmopathy. RNA transcripts gave rise to amplified TCR beta CDR3 regions. HTBI primers were employed in a first-round RT-PCR of the TCR CDR3. Via MiXCR, TCRdb re-called the multiplex PCR reads, giving one row per CDR3 protein. The table has 600,000 to 900,000 distinct CDR3 sequences, around 17% seen once. Per germline, CDR1 SEHNR and CDR2 FQNEAQ (reference sequence). V gave up 4 bases and J gave up 2 bases, with 15 bases separating them. There are 16 residues in the CDR3.

The sequence was obtained from a man between 18 and 29 years old with Graves' hyperthyroidism. The chain recombines TRBV7-9 with TRBJ2-1; D possibly corresponds to TRBD2 (6 bases). Sequencing was done on a sample of blood. The CDR3 nucleotides are TGTGCCAGCAGCTCGTTAGCGGAAGGGGCCTACAATGAGCAGTTCTTC. This sequence encodes CASSSLAEGAYNEQFF.